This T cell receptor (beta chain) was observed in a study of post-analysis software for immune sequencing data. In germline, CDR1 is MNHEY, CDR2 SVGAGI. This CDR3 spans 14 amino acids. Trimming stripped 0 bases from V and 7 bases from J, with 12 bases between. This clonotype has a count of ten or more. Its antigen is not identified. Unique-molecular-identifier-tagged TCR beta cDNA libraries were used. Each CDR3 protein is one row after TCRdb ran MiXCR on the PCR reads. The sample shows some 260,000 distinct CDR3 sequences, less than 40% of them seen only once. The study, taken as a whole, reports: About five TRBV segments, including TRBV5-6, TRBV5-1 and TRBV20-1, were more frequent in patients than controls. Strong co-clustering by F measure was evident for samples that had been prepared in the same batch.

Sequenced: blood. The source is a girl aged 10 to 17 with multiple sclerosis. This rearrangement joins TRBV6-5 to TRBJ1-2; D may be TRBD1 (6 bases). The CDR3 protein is CASSYSATGGGYTF. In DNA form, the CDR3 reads TGTGCCAGCAGTTACTCGGCGACAGGAGGTGGCTACACCTTC.